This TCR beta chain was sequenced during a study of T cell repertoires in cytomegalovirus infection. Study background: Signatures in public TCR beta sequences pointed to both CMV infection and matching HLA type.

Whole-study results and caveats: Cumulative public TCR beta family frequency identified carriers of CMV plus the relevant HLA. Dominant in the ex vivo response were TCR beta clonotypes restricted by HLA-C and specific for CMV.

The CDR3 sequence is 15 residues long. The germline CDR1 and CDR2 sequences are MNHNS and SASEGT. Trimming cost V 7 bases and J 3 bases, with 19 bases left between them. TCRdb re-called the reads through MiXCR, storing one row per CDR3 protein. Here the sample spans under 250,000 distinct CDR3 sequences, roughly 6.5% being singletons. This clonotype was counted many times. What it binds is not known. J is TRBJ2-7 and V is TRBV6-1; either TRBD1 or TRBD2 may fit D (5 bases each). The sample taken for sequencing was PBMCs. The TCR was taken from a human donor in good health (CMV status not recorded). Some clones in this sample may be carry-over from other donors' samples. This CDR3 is CASIPRAGPIYEQYF. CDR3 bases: TGTGCCAGCATCCCGCGGGCAGGGCCGATCTACGAGCAGTACTTC.